What follows are 6 T cell receptor beta chains derived from one specimen sequenced in a study of T cell responses to AZD1222 COVID-19 vaccine. Method: immunoSEQ multiplex PCR; TCRdb's copy keeps in-frame clones and lacks some. The profile shows roughly 120,000 clones, 70% to 90% of them singletons. Sequenced here: peripheral blood, sampled on day 0 of AZD1222 vaccination. Every receptor here comes from an adult in good health.

The chain employs TRBV6-5 and TRBJ1-4; TRBD1 might be the D (6 bases). This CDR3 is 16 amino acids long. CDR1 is MNHEY, CDR2 SVGAGI, per germline. The V and J ends lost 4 bases and 1 base respectively, with 13 bases between them. CDR3 nucleotides: TGTGCCAGCAGTTCGGACAGCCGGGGAACTAATGAAAAACTGTTTTTT. It yields the protein CASSSDSRGTNEKLFF.

As to this clone: Other DNA sequences from this sample encode an identical CDR3 as well. The rearrangement links TRBV5-1 to TRBJ2-3; tentative D call: TRBD1 (5 bases). The V gene's germline CDR1 is SGHRS and CDR2 YFSETQ. V lost 0 bases and J lost 0, with 5 bases in between. The CDR3 length is 14 residues. The CDR3 region is CASSLGQSTDTQYF. The CDR3 DNA is TGCGCCAGCAGCTTGGGACAGAGCACAGATACGCAGTATTTT.

V is TRBV6-5 and J is TRBJ2-7, with D possibly being TRBD1 or TRBD2 (6 bases each). Germline values: CDR1 MNHEY, CDR2 SVGAGI. The CDR3 runs to 14 residues. With 5 bases removed from V and 2 bases from J, the gap between germline ends came to 13 bases. CDR3 loop: CASSPRRGAYEQYF. The CDR3 DNA follows: TGTGCCAGCAGTCCCAGGAGGGGGGCCTACGAGCAGTACTTC.

The chain joins TRBV19 to TRBJ1-3, with D uncertain. V was shortened by 7 bases and J by 5 bases, with 15 bases between the two germline ends. The CDR3 sequence is 14 residues long. Per germline, CDR1 LNHDA and CDR2 SQIVND (reference sequence). CDR3 in amino acids: CASTTGLTRNTIYF. CDR3 coding DNA: TGTGCCAGTACTACCGGTTTAACTAGAAACACCATATATTTT. The full variable domain, its missing parts supplied by reference TRBV19 and TRBJ1-3, is DGGITQSPKYLFRKEGQNVTLSCEQNLNHDAMYWYRQDPGQGLRLIYYSQIVNDFQKGDIAEGYSVSREKKESFPLTVTSAQKNPTAFYLCASTTGLTRNTIYFGEGSWLTVV.

The J gene is TRBJ2-7, the V gene TRBV6-5, with 13 bases aligning to TRBD2. V lost 6 bases and J lost 4; bases outside the gene matches: 6. In germline, CDR1 is MNHEY, CDR2 SVGAGI. The CDR3 contains 15 residues. The CDR3 loop reads CASRRTSGSVYEQYF. The CDR3 region has the DNA TGTGCCAGCAGGAGGACTAGCGGGAGCGTATACGAGCAGTACTTC.

Only a few counts were recorded for this clone. The chain has TRBV3-1 (or the pseudogene TRBV3-2) and TRBJ2-5; D might be TRBD2 (6 bases). Per the germline V gene, CDR1 is LGHDT and CDR2 is YNNKEL (reference sequence). CDR3 length: 15 residues. V was pared by 1 base and J by 3 bases, with 12 bases between. The CDR3 loop is CASSQVLAGKETQYF. CDR3 DNA: TGTGCCAGCAGCCAAGTTTTGGCGGGAAAAGAGACCCAGTACTTC.